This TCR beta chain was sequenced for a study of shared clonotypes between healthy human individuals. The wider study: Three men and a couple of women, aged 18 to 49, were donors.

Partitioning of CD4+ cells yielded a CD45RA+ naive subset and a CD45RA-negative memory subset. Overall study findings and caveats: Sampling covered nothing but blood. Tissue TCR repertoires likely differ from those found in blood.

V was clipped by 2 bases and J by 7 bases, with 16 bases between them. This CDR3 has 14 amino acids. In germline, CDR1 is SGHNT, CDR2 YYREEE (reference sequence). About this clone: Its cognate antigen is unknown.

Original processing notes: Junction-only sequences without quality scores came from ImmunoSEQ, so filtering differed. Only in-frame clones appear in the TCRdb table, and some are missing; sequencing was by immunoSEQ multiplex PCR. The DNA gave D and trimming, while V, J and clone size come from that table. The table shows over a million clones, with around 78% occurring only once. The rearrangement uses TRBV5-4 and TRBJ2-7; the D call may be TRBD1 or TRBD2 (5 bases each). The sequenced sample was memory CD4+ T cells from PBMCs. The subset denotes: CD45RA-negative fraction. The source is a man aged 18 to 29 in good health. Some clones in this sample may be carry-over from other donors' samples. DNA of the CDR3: TGTGCCAGCAGCTTTCAGGACTCCTCAGGGGAGCAGTACTTC. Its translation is CASSFQDSSGEQYF.